The next 25 T cell receptor beta chains were all read from a single sample in a study of T cell responses to AZD1222 COVID-19 vaccine (dated by TCRdb to 2020 to 2022). Interpreted using the paper, the time point label stands for: baseline before first vaccination. In light of the paper, this sample's treatment or condition label describes: meningococcal conjugate vaccine given as trial control. Libraries were constructed by the immunoSEQ multiplex PCR assay. The table comes from immuneACCESS by way of TCRdb, which keeps in-frame sequences with V and J called. Part of the clones is missing from these tables; in studies checked, under half for an unresolved V gene and the rest for unknown reasons. This sample lists 77,000 or so clones; roughly nine tenths were detected once. The top ten hold 6% to 8.5% of the sample. Source: peripheral blood, taken on day 0 of MenACWY control vaccination. These receptors originate from an adult in good health.

The rearrangement links TRBV6-1 to TRBJ2-1; no firm D call. CDR3 length equals 16 residues. CDR1 and CDR2 (germline): MNHNS, SASEGT. Trimming removed 2 bases from V and 0 bases from J, with 11 bases in between. The CDR3 reads CASSEFSVSSYNEQFF. The DNA of the CDR3 is TGTGCCAGCAGTGAATTCAGCGTCAGCTCCTACAATGAGCAGTTCTTC.

The chain links TRBV9 to TRBJ1-2, with D possibly being TRBD1 (5 bases). The CDR3 is made up of 13 amino acids. CDR1 and CDR2 from the germline V gene are SGDLS and YYNGEE. V dropped 1 base and J dropped 2 bases, with 6 bases sitting between them. The CDR3 sequence is CASSVQGNYGYTF. DNA of the CDR3: TGTGCCAGCAGCGTACAGGGAAACTATGGCTACACCTTC.

The chain links TRBV12-3 or TRBV12-4 to TRBJ1-1, with 7 bases that match TRBD1. CDR3 length: 13 residues. Trimming at V came to 6 bases and at J to 3 bases, leaving 4 bases not matched to a gene. The CDR3 sequence: CASRRQGDTEAFF. The CDR3 nucleotides are TGTGCCAGCAGGAGACAGGGCGACACTGAAGCTTTCTTT.

The rearrangement joins TRBV7-2 to TRBJ2-1, with 8 bases aligning to TRBD2. From germline, CDR1 is SGHTA and CDR2 FQGNSA. CDR3 length: 14 amino acids. V shed 4 bases, J shed 8 bases, and the junction held 7 bases outside the gene matches. The CDR3 reads CASSSLNSGDEQFF. As DNA, the CDR3 is TGTGCCAGCAGCTCACTAAATAGCGGGGATGAGCAGTTCTTC.

This chain links TRBV18 with TRBJ2-3, with unresolved D. With 0 bases removed from V and 2 bases from J, the gap between germline ends came to 15 bases. CDR3 length: 17 residues. Germline values: CDR1 KGHSH, CDR2 LQKENI. The CDR3 DNA reads as TGTGCCAGCTCACCACCGTGGCTCGCAAGATCCACAGATACGCAGTATTTT. It codes for CASSPPWLARSTDTQYF.

The V call is TRBV7-2, the J call TRBJ1-2; no clear D. This CDR3 comprises 15 residues. In germline, CDR1 is SGHTA, CDR2 FQGNSA. Trimming stripped 5 bases from V and 1 base from J, with 14 bases between. The CDR3 bases are TGTGCCAGCAGCGTCCCAAACCTGTTTAACTATGGCTACACCTTC. It encodes CASSVPNLFNYGYTF.

The chain joins TRBV9 to TRBJ2-6, with TRBD2 matching 10 bases. Germline CDR1 and CDR2: SGDLS and YYNGEE. This CDR3 comprises 21 residues. V trimming: 1 base; J trimming: 4 bases; junction bases outside the gene matches: 17. This CDR3 reads CASSVSLGLAGVSPGANVLTF. The DNA of the CDR3 is TGTGCCAGCAGCGTAAGTCTGGGGCTAGCGGGAGTTTCTCCCGGGGCCAACGTCCTGACTTTC.

This clone was picked up a small number of times. This chain connects TRBV4-3 to TRBJ1-6; D possibly corresponds to TRBD1 (6 bases). The length of the CDR3 is 17 residues. Germline CDR1 reads LGHNA; CDR2 reads YSLEER. V was pared by 0 bases and J by 8 bases, with 17 bases between. The CDR3 DNA is TGCGCCAGCAGCCAAGACTTCGGGGGCAAGGCTGATTCACCCCTCCACTTT. Translated, it gives CASSQDFGGKADSPLHF.

The chain combines TRBV6-5 with TRBJ2-7; perhaps D is TRBD1 or TRBD2 (5 bases each). V was clipped by 8 bases and J by 6 bases, with 23 bases between them. The CDR3 length is 15 residues. In germline, CDR1 is MNHEY, CDR2 SVGAGI. CDR3 residues: CASPSDKGTALEQYF. DNA for the CDR3: TGTGCCAGCCCATCGGACAAGGGGACCGCTCTCGAGCAGTACTTC.

V is TRBV4-1 and J is TRBJ2-5; TRBD2 is a possible D gene (6 bases). The ends were cut back, 5 bases at V and 6 bases at J, with 7 bases in the middle. The CDR3 has 11 amino acids. The germline gives CDR1 MGHRA, CDR2 YSYEKL. The CDR3 protein is CASSGGQTQYF. The CDR3 DNA reads as TGCGCCAGCAGCGGAGGGCAGACCCAGTACTTC.

The V call is TRBV7-2, the J call TRBJ1-1; 8 bases map to TRBD1. The germline V gene has CDR1 SGHTA and CDR2 FQGNSA. This CDR3 has 13 amino acids. Trimming at V came to 3 bases and at J to 7 bases, leaving 4 bases not matched to a gene. CDR3 nucleotides: TGTGCCAGCAGCTTTTCAGGGGGCAGTGAAGCTTTCTTT. Translating gives CASSFSGGSEAFF. The full variable domain, completed using reference TRBV7-2 and TRBJ1-1, is GAGVSQSPSNKVTEKGKDVELRCDPISGHTALYWYRQSLGQGLEFLIYFQGNSAPDKSGLPSDRFSAERTGGSVSTLTIQRTQQEDSAVYLCASSFSGGSEAFFGQGTRLTVV.

This chain joins TRBV3-1 (or the pseudogene TRBV3-2) and TRBJ2-5; 8 nucleotides match TRBD2. Germline loops: CDR1 LGHDT, CDR2 YNNKEL (reference sequence). CDR3 length: 15 amino acids. The V segment lost 0 bases and the J segment 7 bases; nucleotides outside the gene matches: 7. The CDR3, as DNA: TGTGCCAGCAGCCAAGACGCAGCGGGAGTGGGGACCCAGTACTTC. Its protein is CASSQDAAGVGTQYF.

The chain is built from TRBV5-8 and TRBJ1-5; 11 bases align to TRBD1. This CDR3 is 14 amino acids long. The junction had 2 bases not matched to a gene; V was cut back by 4 bases and J by 5 bases. CDR1 is SGHTS, CDR2 YDEGEE, per germline. The CDR3 DNA follows: TGTGCCAGCAGCAGGGACAGGGGGGATCAGCCCCAGCATTTT. Translating gives CASSRDRGDQPQHF.

The chain is built from TRBV28 and TRBJ1-1, with TRBD1 matching 12 bases. The CDR3 covers 15 residues. J was trimmed by 6 bases and V by 4 bases; bases with no gene match: 6. Germline lookup yields CDR1 MDHEN and CDR2 SYDVKM. The DNA for the CDR3 is TGTGCCAGCAGTTGGCCCGGGACAGGGGGCTCTGAAGCTTTCTTT. This codes for CASSWPGTGGSEAFF.

The J gene is TRBJ2-3, the V gene TRBV9; maybe TRBD2 (5 bases). The V and J ends lost 4 bases and 3 bases respectively, with 12 bases between them. Germline V CDR1 and CDR2: SGDLS, YYNGEE. There are 14 residues in the CDR3. CDR3 amino acids: CASSIRSGTDTQYF. The CDR3 DNA reads as TGTGCCAGCAGCATACGGTCGGGAACAGATACGCAGTATTTT. Full variable domain (remainder filled in from reference TRBV9 and TRBJ2-3): DSGVTQTPKHLITATGQRVTLRCSPRSGDLSVYWYQQSLDQGLQFLIQYYNGEERAKGNILERFSAQQFPDLHSELNLSSLELGDSALYFCASSIRSGTDTQYFGPGTRLTVL.

The chain employs TRBV5-6 and TRBJ1-2; 11 bases fit TRBD1. The CDR3 is 19 amino acids. After removal of 4 bases from V and 0 bases from J, the junction contained 14 bases not matched to a gene. Germline V gives CDR1 SGHDT, CDR2 YYEEEE. CDR3: CASSLRTGGLLLANYGYTF. The CDR3 region has the DNA TGTGCCAGCAGCCTGCGGACAGGGGGCTTATTGCTAGCTAACTATGGCTACACCTTC.

This clone was detected once. V usage is TRBV19 and J usage is TRBJ1-1; D not certain. Germline assignment: CDR1 LNHDA and CDR2 SQIVND (reference sequence). Trimming pared 4 bases from V and 1 base from J, leaving 7 bases between. CDR3 length: 13 amino acids. CDR3 region: CASSTLGNTEAFF. Here the CDR3 DNA reads TGTGCCAGTAGTACGCTAGGGAACACTGAAGCTTTCTTT.

The chain combines TRBV6-5 with TRBJ2-7; 11 bases map to TRBD1. With 5 bases clipped from V and 4 bases from J, the junction kept 4 bases outside the gene matches. CDR3 length equals 14 residues. Germline CDR1 reads MNHEY; CDR2 reads SVGAGI. DNA for the CDR3: TGTGCCAGCAGTCTCGGACAGGGGGCTTACGAGCAGTACTTC. It specifies CASSLGQGAYEQYF.

About this clone: This specimen includes other DNA sequences encoding the same CDR3. The J gene is TRBJ2-2, the V gene TRBV7-2; D is ambiguous. Germline V CDR1 and CDR2: SGHTA, FQGNSA. This CDR3 is 14 amino acids long. V shed 0 bases and J shed 2 bases, with 4 bases lying between them. CDR3 sequence: CASSLAANTGELFF. The CDR3 DNA reads as TGTGCCAGCAGCTTAGCGGCCAACACCGGGGAGCTGTTTTTT.

This chain joins TRBV12-2 and TRBJ2-5; the table's D call TRBD2 went unverified against the DNA. TRBV12-2 is annotated as a pseudogene. This CDR3 spans 13 amino acids. CDR3 sequence reads: CASRTSSQETQYF. In DNA form, the CDR3 reads TGTGCAAGTCGAACTAGTAGTCAGGAGACCCAGTACTTC.

The chain employs TRBV14 and TRBJ1-2; D possibly corresponds to TRBD1 (5 bases). Trimming shortened V by 1 base and J by 7 bases, and 10 bases separated the two germline ends. Germline CDR1 and CDR2: SGHDN and FVKESK. The CDR3 spans 13 residues. CDR3 sequence: CASSQVQGSGYTF. CDR3 nucleotides: TGTGCCAGCAGCCAAGTTCAGGGATCTGGCTACACCTTC.

CDR3 DNA: TGTGCCAGCAGTTTCGGGAATCAGCCCCAGCATTTT. Translation gives CASSFGNQPQHF. The V and J genes are TRBV12-3 or TRBV12-4 and TRBJ1-5, with D hard to call. The germline V and J ends were trimmed by 3 bases and 4 bases, with 4 bases remaining between them. This CDR3 spans 12 amino acids.

The gene calls are TRBV6-4 and TRBJ1-2; D gene unclear. Germline loops: CDR1 MRHNA, CDR2 SNTAGT. The V gene lost 3 bases and the J gene lost 2 bases, with 4 bases spanning the gap. The CDR3 consists of 12 residues. The CDR3 nucleotides are TGTGCCAGCAGTGATGGGAACTATGGCTACACCTTC. It specifies CASSDGNYGYTF.

The chain carries TRBV9 and TRBJ2-1; the D gene is possibly TRBD2 (5 bases). V was clipped by 0 bases and J by 6 bases, with 13 bases between them. The length of the CDR3 is 15 residues. Per germline, CDR1 SGDLS and CDR2 YYNGEE. The CDR3 DNA reads TGTGCCAGCAGCGTAGCGGGAAACGCCCCCAATGAGCAGTTCTTC. The encoded protein is CASSVAGNAPNEQFF. Using reference TRBV9 and TRBJ2-1 for the parts outside the CDR3, the full variable domain is DSGVTQTPKHLITATGQRVTLRCSPRSGDLSVYWYQQSLDQGLQFLIQYYNGEERAKGNILERFSAQQFPDLHSELNLSSLELGDSALYFCASSVAGNAPNEQFFGPGTRLTVL.

The CDR3 DNA reads TGTGCCAGCAGCTTAGGATCCGGGATCGGAAACACCATATATTTT. Translating it yields CASSLGSGIGNTIYF. The chain is built from TRBV13 and TRBJ1-3; D call uncertain. The CDR3 has 15 residues. Germline V gene lookup returns CDR1 PRHDT and CDR2 FYEKMQ (reference sequence). The ends were cut back, 0 bases at V and 4 bases at J, with 10 bases in the middle.